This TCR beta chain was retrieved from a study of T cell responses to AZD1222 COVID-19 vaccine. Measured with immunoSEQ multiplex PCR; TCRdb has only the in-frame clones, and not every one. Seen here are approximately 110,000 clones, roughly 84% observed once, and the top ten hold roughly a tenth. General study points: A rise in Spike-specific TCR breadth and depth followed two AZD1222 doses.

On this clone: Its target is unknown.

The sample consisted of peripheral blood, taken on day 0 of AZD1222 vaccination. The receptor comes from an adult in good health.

CDR3 region: CASSLVGGAYNEQFF. The CDR3 coding sequence is TGTGCCAGCAGCTTAGTGGGGGGAGCCTACAATGAGCAGTTCTTC. This chain joins TRBV11-3 and TRBJ2-1; weak D call: TRBD2 (6 bases). The CDR3 has 15 amino acids. CDR1 and CDR2 from the germline V gene are SGHNT and YENEEA. Between the trimmed V and J ends, which lost 1 base and 2 bases, there was a span of 9 bases.